What follows is one T cell receptor (beta chain) and its context. Additional DNA sequences in this sample encode the identical CDR3. The V gene's germline CDR1 is GTSNPN and CDR2 SVGIG (reference sequence). The CDR3 totals 15 residues. Between the trimmed V and J ends, which lost 0 bases and 2 bases, there was a span of 11 bases. The data were taken from a study of control samples from healthy donors and cancer patients. The protocol was immunoSEQ multiplex PCR, while the TCRdb copy is restricted to in-frame clones and leaves out a portion. The sample lists around 80,000 clones, 91% occurring once. This TCR was sampled from a man aged 50-59 years in good health. The sequenced sample was blood. The chain carries TRBV30 and TRBJ1-5, with a tentative D call TRBD1 (6 bases). Here the CDR3 DNA reads TGTGCCTGGAGTGTACAAGGGGGGGGCAATCAGCCCCAGCATTTT. Protein product: CAWSVQGGGNQPQHF.